One sample yielded the 30 T cell receptor beta chains listed below, sequenced in a study of Graves' ophthalmopathy and Graves' hyperthyroidism. RNA served as the template for amplifying TCR beta CDR3 regions. HTBI primers served in a first-round RT-PCR, which a second-round multiplex PCR followed. TCRdb used MiXCR to reprocess the multiplex PCR reads, holding one entry per CDR3 protein. The sample lists about 550,000 distinct CDR3 sequences, less than 40% occurring once. The sample comprised peripheral blood or thyroid tissue (not recorded which). The receptor source for this set is an adult man with Graves' hyperthyroidism.

Judged by abundance, this clonotype is medium-sized (0.01 to 0.1%). V gene TRBV29-1 combines with J gene TRBJ2-5, with D perhaps assigned TRBD1 or TRBD2 (5 bases each). Germline V gene data show CDR1 as SQVTM and CDR2 as ANQGSEA. The CDR3 runs to 12 residues. V gave up 1 base and J gave up 4 bases, with 7 bases separating them. DNA of the CDR3: TGCAGCGTTGAAGGAGGGGTAGAGACCCAGTACTTC. It translates to CSVEGGVETQYF.

This clonotype has a handful of counts. The gene calls are TRBV7-3 and TRBJ2-3; 8 bases agree with TRBD2. The CDR3 contains 13 residues. V gave up 7 bases and J gave up 1 base; unmatched junction bases: 1. Germline CDR1 reads SGHTA; CDR2 reads FQGTGA. Here the CDR3 DNA reads TGTGCCAGCACGACTAGCGGCACAGATACGCAGTATTTT. This codes for CASTTSGTDTQYF.

The CDR3: CAISAWDREETQHF. The DNA of the CDR3 is TGTGCCATCAGTGCCTGGGACAGGGAAGAGACCCAGCATTTT. The rearrangement joins TRBV10-3 to TRBJ1-5; 9 bases match TRBD1. The CDR3 spans 14 residues. Germline lookup yields CDR1 ENHRY and CDR2 SYGVKD. With 4 bases clipped from V and 11 bases from J, the junction kept 9 bases outside the gene matches.

This clonotype was recorded many times. This sequence joins TRBV10-1 and TRBJ2-7, with TRBD1 identical over 7 bases. V shed 6 bases, J shed 0 bases, and the junction held 11 bases outside the gene matches. Germline CDR1 is WNHNN and CDR2 is SYGVQD (reference sequence). CDR3 size: 16 residues. The CDR3 region is CASSLYPGQSSYEQYF. The CDR3 DNA follows: TGCGCCAGCAGCTTGTACCCGGGACAGAGCTCCTACGAGCAGTACTTC.

V gene TRBV20-1 combines with J gene TRBJ2-2; no clear D gene. CDR1 is DFQATT and CDR2 is SNEGSKA in the germline V gene (reference sequence). The CDR3 runs to 12 residues. Trimming took 8 bases from V and 1 from J, leaving 8 bases between them. CDR3 in amino acids: CSYSRNTGELFF. CDR3 coding DNA: TGCAGTTACTCGAGGAACACCGGGGAGCTGTTTTTT.

Remarks on this clonotype: One end of the junction does not line up with germline, which may come from a read error. CDR3 nucleotides: TGTGCCAGCAGTCTACAGGGGTTCGGCTATGGCTGCACCTTC. Protein sequence: CASSLQGFGYGCTF. V is TRBV9 and J is TRBJ1-2, with 7 bases lining up with TRBD1. Per germline, CDR1 SGDLS and CDR2 YYNGEE. The length of the CDR3 is 14 residues.

This clonotype was detected many times. This CDR3 reads CASSVEGGNMPYEQYF. DNA for the CDR3: TGTGCCAGCAGCGTAGAGGGCGGGAATATGCCCTACGAGCAGTACTTC. The chain combines TRBV9 with TRBJ2-7; D might be TRBD2 (6 bases). Germline lookup yields CDR1 SGDLS and CDR2 YYNGEE. The ends were cut back, 0 bases at V and 2 bases at J, with 15 bases in the middle. This CDR3 spans 16 amino acids.

This clonotype was detected many times. This chain links TRBV7-6 with TRBJ1-1; D is ambiguous. Trimming took off 5 bases at V and 0 bases at J, with 13 bases between the two ends. This CDR3 has 15 residues. Germline V gene lookup returns CDR1 SGHVS and CDR2 FNYEAQ. CDR3 residues: CASSDGPFMNTEAFF. The CDR3 DNA reads TGTGCCAGCAGCGACGGGCCGTTCATGAACACTGAAGCTTTCTTT.

The chain links TRBV7-9 to TRBJ2-1; D not resolved. V lost 5 bases and J lost 7, with 6 bases in between. The CDR3 extends over 11 amino acids. Germline V CDR1 and CDR2: SEHNR, FQNEAQ (reference sequence). DNA of the CDR3: TGTGCCAGCAGCGGGATGAATGAGCAGTTCTTC. It codes for CASSGMNEQFF.

This clonotype was detected ten times or more. The CDR3 DNA sequence: TGTGCCAGCAGCGCTATGGGACAGAGGAGCAATTCACCCCTCCACTTT. Residues: CASSAMGQRSNSPLHF. The V call is TRBV7-9, the J call TRBJ1-6, with 7 positions matching TRBD1. This CDR3 contains 16 residues. Germline trimming cut 5 bases from V and 7 bases from J; bases unmatched to any gene: 11. Germline CDR1 reads SEHNR; CDR2 reads FQNEAQ (reference sequence).

J is TRBJ2-2 and V is TRBV12-3 or TRBV12-4; D is perhaps TRBD2 (6 bases). V lost 7 bases and J lost 5, with 26 bases in between. The CDR3 runs 18 residues. The DNA for the CDR3 is TGTGCCAGCAAAAGCAGTTTCTGGGTAGCCGGAGGGACCGGGGAGCTGTTTTTT. This translates into CASKSSFWVAGGTGELFF.

As DNA, the CDR3 is TGTGCCAGCAGTTATGTCAGCGGGGGGGTTGACGAGCAGTACTTC. Residues: CASSYVSGGVDEQYF. This rearrangement joins TRBV6-6 to TRBJ2-7; TRBD2 agrees at 10 bases. The germline CDR1 and CDR2 sequences are MNHNY and SVGAGI (reference sequence). The trim removed 3 bases at V and 5 bases at J, leaving 7 bases unmatched. This CDR3 contains 15 residues.

This clonotype was seen ten or more times. The CDR3 DNA reads TGCAGCGTTGAACCAGGGATAAGGGCGGGGGAGCTGTTTTTT. Its protein is CSVEPGIRAGELFF. The chain employs TRBV29-1 and TRBJ2-2, with D possibly matching TRBD1 (5 bases). The V gene lost 2 bases and the J gene lost 8 bases, with 15 bases spanning the gap. The CDR3 runs to 14 residues. Germline V gene sequence: CDR1 SQVTM, CDR2 ANQGSEA.

This clonotype was recorded many times. The CDR3 loop reads CASSLEGGQYF. The CDR3 DNA reads TGTGCCAGCAGTTTGGAGGGGGGCCAGTACTTC. The chain couples TRBV6-5 to TRBJ2-5, with D possibly being TRBD1 or TRBD2 (6 bases each). V shed 4 bases and J shed 10 bases, with 10 bases lying between them. Germline loops: CDR1 MNHEY, CDR2 SVGAGI. This CDR3 spans 11 amino acids.

The sample holds many counts of this clonotype. The chain has TRBV12-3 or TRBV12-4 and TRBJ1-1; D call uncertain. The length of the CDR3 is 12 residues. Trimming removed 4 bases at V and 5 bases at J, with 8 bases between. CDR3: CASSSAWTEAFF. CDR3 DNA: TGTGCCAGCAGTTCCGCATGGACTGAAGCTTTCTTT.

The table lists this clonotype with many counts. This chain uses TRBV29-1 with TRBJ2-2; D remains ambiguous. V gave up 5 bases and J gave up 2 bases, with 3 bases separating them. Germline values: CDR1 SQVTM, CDR2 ANQGSEA. The length of the CDR3 is 11 residues. This CDR3 reads CSVRNTGELFF. The CDR3 nucleotides are TGCAGCGTTCGAAACACCGGGGAGCTGTTTTTT.

The rearrangement uses TRBV19 and TRBJ1-5; D is unresolved. Trimming cost V 5 bases and J 0 bases, with 11 bases left between them. This CDR3 has 15 residues. CDR1 is LNHDA, CDR2 SQIVND, per germline (reference sequence). CDR3 in DNA: TGTGCCAGTAGTGCCGGGCCATTTAGCAATCAGCCCCAGCATTTT. It is translated as CASSAGPFSNQPQHF. Drawing the rest from reference TRBV19 and TRBJ1-5, the complete variable domain is DGGITQSPKYLFRKEGQNVTLSCEQNLNHDAMYWYRQDPGQGLRLIYYSQIVNDFQKGDIAEGYSVSREKKESFPLTVTSAQKNPTAFYLCASSAGPFSNQPQHFGDGTRLSIL.

V usage is TRBV7-9 and J usage is TRBJ2-5; TRBD1 agrees at 7 bases. V was clipped by 0 bases and J by 5 bases; unmatched bases: 6. The germline V gene has CDR1 SEHNR and CDR2 FQNEAQ (reference sequence). This CDR3 comprises 15 residues. In DNA, the CDR3 is TGTGCCAGCAGCTTAGCAGGGGGCTACAATGAGACCCAGTACTTC. Translated: CASSLAGGYNETQYF.

J is TRBJ1-4 and V is TRBV6-5; D is possibly TRBD1 (5 bases). From germline, CDR1 is MNHEY and CDR2 SVGAGI. Trimming shortened V by 5 bases and J by 7 bases, and 32 bases separated the two germline ends. CDR3 length: 20 residues. CDR3 amino acids: CASSEGGRAYTEAVGEKLFF. Written as DNA, the CDR3 is TGTGCCAGCAGTGAAGGAGGCAGGGCCTACACTGAAGCTGTGGGTGAAAAACTGTTTTTT.

On this clonotype: One junction end disagrees with the germline gene, perhaps due to a read error. The rearrangement joins TRBV24-1 to TRBJ2-5; tentative D call: TRBD2 (6 bases). The CDR3 has 16 amino acids. Per the germline V gene, CDR1 is KGHDR and CDR2 is SFDVKD. CDR3 in amino acids: CATSAGQTGGQETQYF. As DNA, the CDR3 is TGTGCTACCAGTGCGGGCCAGACCGGGGGCCAAGAGACCCAGTACTTC.

Remarks on this clonotype: At one end, the junction sequence differs from germline, possibly due to a read error. This chain uses TRBV10-2 with TRBJ2-5, with D unresolved. Germline CDR1 reads WSHSY; CDR2 reads SAAADI. The CDR3 is made up of 11 amino acids. The chain's CDR3 is CASSERVETIF. The DNA of the CDR3 is TGCGCCAGCAGTGAGAGGGTTGAGACCATCTTC.

The sample holds many counts of this clonotype. Here the CDR3 DNA reads TGTGCCAGCAGCGTCAGCGGGGCTTCCTACGAGCAGTACTTC. Translated, it gives CASSVSGASYEQYF. J is TRBJ2-7 and V is TRBV7-2, with TRBD2 matching 7 bases. The germline V gene encodes CDR1 SGHTA and CDR2 FQGNSA. V dropped 5 bases and J dropped 1; count of bases not matched to a gene: 5. There are 14 residues in the CDR3.

V is TRBV10-2 and J is TRBJ1-1; the D gene is possibly TRBD1 (6 bases). The CDR3 is made up of 13 amino acids. Germline assignment: CDR1 WSHSY and CDR2 SAAADI. The V end was cut by 6 bases, the J end by 7 bases, with 15 bases between. CDR3: CASRTGSNREAFF. CDR3 nucleotides: TGCGCCAGCAGGACAGGTTCTAACCGTGAAGCTTTCTTT.

This clonotype showed up just a few times. The chain employs TRBV7-9 and TRBJ1-1; D is unclear. CDR1 is SEHNR, CDR2 FQNEAQ, per germline (reference sequence). The ends were cut back, 6 bases at V and 1 base at J, with 18 bases in the middle. CDR3 length equals 16 residues. CDR3 sequence (DNA): TGTGCCAGCAGTTTGCCAGGATATACCCCGAACACTGAAGCTTTCTTT. Protein: CASSLPGYTPNTEAFF. The entire variable domain, with the rest obtained from reference TRBV7-9 and TRBJ1-1, is as follows: DTGVSQNPRHKITKRGQNVTFRCDPISEHNRLYWYRQTLGQGPEFLTYFQNEAQLEKSRLLSDRFSAERPKGSFSTLEIQRTEQGDSAMYLCASSLPGYTPNTEAFFGQGTRLTVV.

The V gene is TRBV7-2, the J gene TRBJ1-1, with 7 bases aligning to TRBD1. CDR3 length: 12 residues. The V segment lost 4 bases and the J segment 9 bases; nucleotides outside the gene matches: 5. Germline-derived CDR1 and CDR2 are SGHTA and FQGNSA. The CDR3 nucleotides are TGTGCCAGCAGCTCCCCAGGGGGGAAAGCTTTCTTT. This gives the protein CASSSPGGKAFF.

The rearrangement joins TRBV30 to TRBJ2-7, with D hard to call. Per germline, CDR1 GTSNPN and CDR2 SVGIG (reference sequence). Trimming shortened V by 1 base and J by 7 bases, and 8 bases separated the two germline ends. The length of the CDR3 is 11 residues. CDR3 in DNA: TGTGCCTGGAGTGACCTTTTGGAGCAGTACTTC. This codes for CAWSDLLEQYF.

This clonotype was counted many times. In nucleotides, the CDR3 is TGTGCCAGCAGCGCCTTCAGGCAGGTGGACACCGGGGAGCTGTTTTTT. Translation gives CASSAFRQVDTGELFF. V and J are TRBV9 and TRBJ2-2; D is ambiguous. The CDR3 has 16 residues. Trimming removed 3 bases from V and 3 bases from J, with 15 bases in between. Germline V gene sequence: CDR1 SGDLS, CDR2 YYNGEE. The full variable domain, its missing parts supplied by reference TRBV9 and TRBJ2-2, is DSGVTQTPKHLITATGQRVTLRCSPRSGDLSVYWYQQSLDQGLQFLIQYYNGEERAKGNILERFSAQQFPDLHSELNLSSLELGDSALYFCASSAFRQVDTGELFFGEGSRLTVL.

This clonotype has a single count. V usage is TRBV7-6 and J usage is TRBJ1-2; 8 bases map to TRBD1. The CDR3 has 14 residues. Looked up from germline, CDR1 is SGHVS and CDR2 is FNYEAQ. V lost 5 bases to trimming and J lost 8 bases; unmatched junction nucleotides: 10. In nucleotides, the CDR3 is TGTGCCAGCAGCCCCGGACAGGGAGGGGAAGGCTACACCTTC. Translation gives CASSPGQGGEGYTF.

The V and J genes are TRBV19 and TRBJ1-6; the D gene is possibly TRBD1 (5 bases). V lost 5 bases, J lost 1 base, and 9 bases lay in between. Looked up from germline, CDR1 is LNHDA and CDR2 is SQIVND (reference sequence). The CDR3 covers 15 residues. CDR3 coding DNA: TGTGCCAGTAGTGGGGCGGAATCCTATAATTCACCCCTCCACTTT. Its translation is CASSGAESYNSPLHF.

Notes on this clonotype: Possible read error: a much larger clone is one base away. The rearrangement uses TRBV12-5 and TRBJ1-2; a possible D gene is TRBD1 (5 bases). CDR1 is LGHNT and CDR2 is FRNRAP in the germline V gene. The CDR3 runs to 13 residues. The CDR3 sequence: CASPGRDVYGYTF. CDR3 in DNA: TGTGCCAGCCCGGGGCGGGACGTCTATGGCTACACCTTC.